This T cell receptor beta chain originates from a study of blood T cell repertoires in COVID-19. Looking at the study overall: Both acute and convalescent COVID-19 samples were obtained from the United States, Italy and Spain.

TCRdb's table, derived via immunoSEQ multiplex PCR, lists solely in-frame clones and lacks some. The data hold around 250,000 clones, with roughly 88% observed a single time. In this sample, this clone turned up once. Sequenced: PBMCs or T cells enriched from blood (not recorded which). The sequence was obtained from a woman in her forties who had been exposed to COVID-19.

The CDR3: CASSQTGYSNQPQHF. CDR3 nucleotide sequence: TGTGCCAGCAGCCAAACAGGATATAGCAATCAGCCCCAGCATTTT. The chain links TRBV4-2 to TRBJ1-5; a weak D match, TRBD1 (5 bases). The V end lost 2 bases, the J end lost 0 bases, and 8 bases lay between the germline ends. The CDR3 is 15 amino acids. From germline, CDR1 is LGHNA and CDR2 YNFKEQ.